This note documents a single T cell receptor beta chain sequence. The clone's antigen remains unknown. No qualities accompany the bases; no much larger clone lies one base away. The library was generated by the immunoSEQ multiplex PCR assay. To provide template for TCR sequencing, every sample had RNA extracted and reverse transcribed into cDNA. SuperScript III was used for first-strand cDNA synthesis, primed with a 2:1 mix of oligo-dT and random hexamers. A synthetic immune receptor repertoire was used to gauge amplification bias, and whatever bias remained was removed computationally. As for the original processing: Raw reads were preprocessed to remove errors, and CDR3 was defined according to IMGT conventions as the region from the conserved cysteine to phenylalanine. Clonality was computed by normalizing Shannon entropy by log2 of the number of productive unique TCRs and subtracting the result from 1. CD4 or CD8 identity of scalp clones was inferred by cross-referencing scalp TCRbeta sequences with sorted blood CD4 and CD8 repertoires. The table comes from immuneACCESS by way of TCRdb, which keeps in-frame sequences with V and J called. Part of the clones is missing from these tables; in studies checked, under half for an unresolved V gene and the rest for unknown reasons. That table furnishes V, J and clone size, whereas the DNA furnished D and trimming. The sample yields hundreds of thousands of clones; 57% were counted once. Clones ranked in the top ten supply approximately 0.44% of the sample.

The sample's time point, from its label and the paper: baseline before oral tofacitinib. From alopecia areata patients, peripheral blood was collected along with lesional scalp punch biopsies. PBMCs were isolated by density centrifugation and stained for CD3, CD4 and CD8, after which CD4+ and CD8+ T cells were sorted on a FACSAria. The sample is drawn from a study of CD8+ T cells in alopecia areata (dated by TCRdb to the late 2010s). Context from the whole study: The treated patients took part in an open-label pilot trial in which moderate-to-severe alopecia areata was treated with oral tofacitinib at 5 to 10 mg twice daily. Tofacitinib was given for 6 to 18 months, followed by 6 months of follow-up off drug to assess delayed response and recurrence. The study used high-throughput TCRbeta sequencing to examine T cell clonal expansion in alopecia areata, in both the C3H/HeJ mouse model and human patients. Human TCRbeta sequencing covered scalp tissue and sorted CD4+ and CD8+ peripheral blood T cells from patchy and totalis/universalis alopecia areata patients and healthy controls. Patients on tofacitinib were biopsied at baseline and after 4 and 24 weeks of treatment, and several of the patients also had a later scalp biopsy. Clonality in the scalp was compared among normal scalp (n=4), patchy alopecia areata scalp (n=8), and alopecia totalis/universalis scalp (n=8). The RNA source kit depended on sample type: the PAXgene miRNA kit for fixed scalp, the miRNeasy kit for PBMCs, and the RNeasy kit for mouse skin. immunoSEQ multiplex PCR using 35 Vbeta forward primers and 13 Jbeta reverse primers was used to amplify TCRbeta CDR3 regions.

Taken from the germline V gene, the CDR1 and CDR2 loops are SGDLS and YYNGEE. The CDR3 runs 12 amino acids, cysteine and phenylalanine included. The entry retains the CDR3 DNA only, 36 bases that are in frame from base 1. Trimming at the junction amounts to 2 bases on V and 6 bases on J, and the germline ends lie 9 bases apart. Points the paper makes about the study in general: Shared TCR sequences between patients were less evident than in mice, which may be partly attributable to HLA diversity in the patient population. Higher clonality and more expanded CD8+ clones were observed in lesional scalp than in normal scalp, particularly in alopecia totalis/universalis, a finding suggestive of antigenic drive. Resident alphabeta T cells in normal human skin are also sequenced, complicating scalp TCR repertoire analysis, unlike mouse skin dominated by gammadelta T cells.

Source: CD4+ T cells sorted from blood, taken at week 0. The TCR originated in a human donor with alopecia areata. This chain joins TRBV9 to TRBJ2-7; a tentative D call is TRBD2 (5 bases match). Read as DNA, the sequence is TGTGCCAGCAGCGTTGGACTCTCCGAGCAGTACTTC. This codes for CASSVGLSEQYF.